Below are 3 T cell receptor beta chains sequenced from a single sample in a study of OX40 agonist ivuxolimab in advanced cancers. Using immunoSEQ multiplex PCR, the repertoire was profiled, and TCRdb retains in-frame clones only, with some absent. The sample shows tens of thousands of clones, more than 90% of them seen only once. The specimen was CD4+ or CD8+ T cells sorted from blood, collected in a trial of the OX40 agonist ivuxolimab. The receptors stem from an adult with an advanced solid tumor such as melanoma, head and neck, liver or kidney cancer.

In the case of this clone: Relative to the germline gene, one junction end is altered; a read error may explain this. The rearrangement links TRBV7-7 to TRBJ2-3; 8 bases map to TRBD2. CDR3 size: 15 residues. Germline V gives CDR1 SSHAT, CDR2 FNYEAQ (reference sequence). The CDR3 DNA follows: TGTGCTAGCAGCTTAGGCACTAGCGGAATCGATACGCAGTATTTT. Translated, it gives CASSLGTSGIDTQYF.

The chain has TRBV2 and TRBJ2-7; 7 nucleotides line up with TRBD1. CDR3 size: 11 residues. The V gene's germline CDR1 is SNHLY and CDR2 FYNNEI. Trimming cost V 6 bases and J 5 bases; bases outside gene matches: 1. CDR3 nucleotide sequence: TGTGCCAGCAGGGGACAGAACGAGCAGTACTTC. Protein sequence: CASRGQNEQYF.

The chain has TRBV30 and TRBJ1-1; D not certain. Trimming shortened V by 4 bases and J by 1 base, and 16 bases separated the two germline ends. CDR3 length equals 15 residues. The germline gives CDR1 GTSNPN, CDR2 SVGIG (reference sequence). The CDR3 nucleotides are TGTGCCTGGATCAACGGAGGAGAGGGGAACACTGAAGCTTTCTTT. This encodes CAWINGGEGNTEAFF.